This entry lists 17 T cell receptor beta chains sequenced from one sample in a study of blood T cell repertoires in COVID-19. Libraries were prepared by immunoSEQ multiplex PCR; TCRdb keeps only in-frame clonotypes and omits some of them. The sample carries more than 150,000 clones, roughly 83% recorded once. Sequencing was done on a sample of peripheral blood. The receptors stem from a man aged 18 to 30 with active or convalescent COVID-19.

The chain employs TRBV6-1 and TRBJ1-2; 8 positions agree with TRBD1. J was trimmed by 7 bases and V by 2 bases; bases with no gene match: 12. This CDR3 spans 16 amino acids. CDR1 is MNHNS and CDR2 is SASEGT in the germline V gene. CDR3 loop: CASSESWGRGLRGYTF. The CDR3 DNA is TGTGCCAGCAGTGAATCCTGGGGCAGGGGGCTACGTGGCTACACCTTC.

The rearrangement uses TRBV5-1 and TRBJ2-1, with D perhaps matching TRBD1 (5 bases). The germline gives CDR1 SGHRS, CDR2 YFSETQ. With 0 bases removed from V and 4 bases from J, the gap between germline ends came to 17 bases. The CDR3 is 17 amino acids. This CDR3 reads CASSLAYQGSPYNEQFF. CDR3 nucleotides: TGCGCCAGCAGCTTGGCCTATCAGGGTTCGCCGTACAATGAGCAGTTCTTC.

The chain uses TRBV29-1 and TRBJ2-7, with 8 nucleotides matching TRBD1. With V trimmed by 7 bases and J by 7 bases, 18 bases remained unmatched. The CDR3 runs 15 residues. From germline, CDR1 is SQVTM and CDR2 ANQGSEA. The DNA of the CDR3 is TGCAGCGCCGGGACAGGAGGGGGCGCCGATTCGGAGCAGTACTTC. Its translation: CSAGTGGGADSEQYF.

In its sample, this clone was seen once. The rearrangement links TRBV5-4 to TRBJ2-3; 8 nucleotides line up with TRBD2. Trimming removed 3 bases from V and 0 bases from J; junction bases left unmatched: 3. The CDR3 extends over 15 amino acids. The germline V gene has CDR1 SGHNT and CDR2 YYREEE (reference sequence). Here the CDR3 DNA reads TGTGCCAGCAGCTCCGGGGGGGCTAGCACAGATACGCAGTATTTT. Its translation is CASSSGGASTDTQYF.

The gene calls are TRBV3-1 (or the pseudogene TRBV3-2) and TRBJ1-2; 9 bases line up with TRBD1. Trimming removed 4 bases from V and 8 bases from J; junction bases left unmatched: 8. Germline CDR1 reads LGHDT; CDR2 reads YNNKEL (reference sequence). The CDR3 extends over 14 amino acids. CDR3 loop: CASSPSGTGLGYTF. The CDR3 nucleotides are TGTGCCAGCAGCCCCTCCGGGACAGGGCTCGGCTACACCTTC.

The J gene is TRBJ1-3, the V gene TRBV6-2 or TRBV6-3; D might be TRBD1 (6 bases). Germline loops: CDR1 MNHEY, CDR2 SVGEGT. The CDR3 is made up of 17 amino acids. The V end lost 0 bases, the J end lost 0 bases, and 12 bases lay between the germline ends. CDR3 amino acids: CASSYSQGQRSGNTIYF. The CDR3 nucleotides are TGTGCCAGCAGTTACTCCCAAGGACAGCGCTCTGGAAACACCATATATTTT.

This clone was observed a single time. The J gene is TRBJ2-3, the V gene TRBV19, with 7 bases that match TRBD2. Germline trimming cut 5 bases from V and 3 bases from J; bases unmatched to any gene: 5. The germline gives CDR1 LNHDA, CDR2 SQIVND (reference sequence). The CDR3 runs to 14 residues. DNA for the CDR3: TGTGCCAGTAGTCGGGGACTAACTACAGATACGCAGTATTTT. Amino acids: CASSRGLTTDTQYF.

The rearrangement joins TRBV11-2 to TRBJ1-1; D is unclear. The germline V and J ends were trimmed by 3 bases and 5 bases, with 7 bases remaining between them. CDR3 length: 12 amino acids. Germline loops: CDR1 SGHAT, CDR2 FQNNGV. CDR3 sequence reads: CASSFIRTEAFF. In DNA, the CDR3 is TGTGCCAGCAGCTTTATTAGAACTGAAGCTTTCTTT. The full variable domain, with the rest looked up from reference TRBV11-2 and TRBJ1-1, is EAGVAQSPRYKIIEKRQSVAFWCNPISGHATLYWYQQILGQGPKLLIQFQNNGVVDDSQLPKDRFSAERLKGVDSTLKIQPAKLEDSAVYLCASSFIRTEAFFGQGTRLTVV.

The chain has TRBV7-6 and TRBJ2-3; the match to TRBD2 covers 10 bases. This CDR3 spans 16 amino acids. Germline lookup yields CDR1 SGHVS and CDR2 FNYEAQ. V was pared by 5 bases and J by 4 bases, with 9 bases of the junction left unmatched. The CDR3, as DNA: TGTGCCAGCAGCCCTTGGGCTAGCGGGGGTTCAGATACGCAGTATTTT. Protein: CASSPWASGGSDTQYF.

In this sample, this clone turned up a few times. The chain employs TRBV2 and TRBJ1-5; the D gene is possibly TRBD1 (6 bases). V lost 7 bases and J lost 0, with 13 bases in between. CDR1 is SNHLY and CDR2 is FYNNEI in the germline V gene. The CDR3 spans 15 residues. The CDR3 protein is CASTEGGYSNQPQHF. The CDR3 DNA reads as TGTGCCAGCACCGAAGGGGGATATAGCAATCAGCCCCAGCATTTT.

V and J are TRBV10-3 and TRBJ1-1; TRBD1 aligns across 8 bases. Germline CDR1 reads ENHRY; CDR2 reads SYGVKD. There are 14 residues in the CDR3. Losses at the gene ends were 4 bases for V and 5 bases for J; bases not matched to a gene: 6. CDR3 sequence: CAISGGQGSTEAFF. Here the CDR3 DNA reads TGTGCCATCAGTGGTGGACAGGGTTCTACTGAAGCTTTCTTT.

The chain joins TRBV7-2 to TRBJ2-1, with TRBD1 matching over 10 bases. Germline V CDR1 and CDR2: SGHTA, FQGNSA. The CDR3 length is 14 residues. V dropped 8 bases and J dropped 8; count of bases not matched to a gene: 9. The CDR3 protein is CASSRDRGADEQFF. Here the CDR3 DNA reads TGTGCCAGCTCCCGGGACAGGGGCGCGGATGAGCAGTTCTTC.

The chain is built from TRBV11-2 and TRBJ2-7; no firm D call. CDR3 size: 11 residues. Trimming pared 5 bases from V and 4 bases from J, leaving 6 bases between. Germline CDR1 SGHAT, CDR2 FQNNGV. In DNA form, the CDR3 reads TGTGCCAGCAGCCGAACTTACGAGCAGTACTTC. Its translation is CASSRTYEQYF.

This chain uses TRBV2 with TRBJ1-6; TRBD1 is a possible D gene (6 bases). CDR3 length: 12 residues. V lost 7 bases to trimming and J lost 7 bases, with 8 bases between them. Germline V gene sequence: CDR1 SNHLY, CDR2 FYNNEI. The CDR3 coding sequence is TGTGCCAGCATGGGGGCCAATTCACCCCTCCACTTT. Residues: CASMGANSPLHF. Full variable domain (rest looked up from reference TRBV2 and TRBJ1-6): EPEVTQTPSHQVTQMGQEVILRCVPISNHLYFYWYRQILGQKVEFLVSFYNNEISEKSEIFDDQFSVERPDGSNFTLKIRSTKLEDSAMYFCASMGANSPLHFGNGTRLTVT.

The CDR3 nucleotides read TGTGCCAGCTCACCACGGGACGGGAGGAGCACAGATACGCAGTATTTT. The encoded protein is CASSPRDGRSTDTQYF. This rearrangement joins TRBV18 to TRBJ2-3, with TRBD2 matching over 7 bases. Per germline, CDR1 KGHSH and CDR2 LQKENI. CDR3 length: 16 residues. After removal of 1 base from V and 0 bases from J, the junction contained 4 bases not matched to a gene.

The chain couples TRBV28 to TRBJ2-1; TRBD2 matches at 7 bases. V shed 5 bases, J shed 6 bases, and the junction held 7 bases outside the gene matches. Germline assignment: CDR1 MDHEN and CDR2 SYDVKM. The CDR3 has 14 amino acids. As DNA, the CDR3 is TGTGCCAGCAGTCACCGACTAGCTACCAATGAGCAGTTCTTC. Protein sequence: CASSHRLATNEQFF.

The gene calls are TRBV18 and TRBJ2-3, with TRBD1 as a possible D gene (5 bases). The CDR3 has 12 amino acids. Germline V gives CDR1 KGHSH, CDR2 LQKENI. V lost 2 bases and J lost 7, with 7 bases in between. CDR3: CASSPGHNTQYF. CDR3 DNA sequence: TGTGCCAGCTCACCAGGACATAATACGCAGTATTTT.